In this sample, the clone carrying this T cell receptor (beta chain) turned up a few times. What it binds is unknown. This sample was taken from a study of shared clonotypes between healthy human individuals. Study findings and constraints: Generation of non-shared clonotypes was less probable than generation of clonotypes shared by all four donors. Some naive CD4 clonotypes, around 4.7%, turned up in common across a handful of donors.

Donors, healthy HIV-negative adults, lacked recent acute infections or vaccinations. Deep-level running was used for the assay. Sequenced by immunoSEQ multiplex PCR; TCRdb stores in-frame clones only, minus some. The sample has around 100,000 clones; around two thirds are singletons. Per germline, CDR1 MDHEN and CDR2 SYDVKM. This CDR3 has 12 residues. The sequencing sample was made of memory CD8+ T cells sorted from blood. The subset was: CD45RO+ cells pooled with CCR7-negative TemRA cells. The V call is TRBV28, the J call TRBJ2-5; the D gene could be TRBD1 or TRBD2 (5 bases each). TRBJ2-7 matches the DNA end more closely, so the J call is doubtful. The receptor's source is a woman younger than 45 in good health. CDR3 nucleotide sequence: TGTGCCAGCAGTTTACCGGGGCCCGAGCAGTACTTC. Translated, it gives CASSLPGPEQYF.